The 11 T cell receptor beta chains below were found in one sample sequenced in a study of cytomegalovirus exposure and HLA in healthy donors. The method was immunoSEQ multiplex PCR; TCRdb's version includes in-frame clones alone and lacks a portion of them. The sample has roughly 80,000 clones; approximately 93% are singletons. The source material was PBMCs. The source of these receptors is a woman aged 18 to 35 in good health and CMV-seronegative.

This chain connects TRBV2 to TRBJ1-6; D perhaps matches TRBD1 (6 bases). The CDR3 has 15 amino acids. Germline values: CDR1 SNHLY, CDR2 FYNNEI. Trimming removed 11 bases from V and 0 bases from J, with 14 bases in between. The CDR3 coding sequence is TGTGCCCAAAGCCGGGGGGCCTCCTATAATTCACCCCTCCACTTT. This sequence encodes CAQSRGASYNSPLHF.

The chain is built from TRBV4-1 and TRBJ2-7; no definite D call. CDR1 MGHRA and CDR2 YSYEKL come from the germline V gene. CDR3 length: 14 residues. Trimming left V 1 base short and J 1 base short, with 8 bases between. CDR3 amino acids: CASSQVELSYEQYF. Written as DNA, the CDR3 is TGCGCCAGCAGCCAAGTCGAGCTTTCCTACGAGCAGTACTTC.

This clone is a singleton in its sample. This chain links TRBV10-2 with TRBJ2-3; D might be TRBD2 (6 bases). CDR1 and CDR2 (germline): WSHSY, SAAADI. The CDR3 is 15 residues long. The ends were cut back, 0 bases at V and 2 bases at J, with 9 bases in the middle. This CDR3 is CASSESTSPTDTQYF. The DNA of the CDR3 is TGCGCCAGCAGTGAGTCTACTAGCCCCACAGATACGCAGTATTTT.

For the CDR3, the DNA is TGCGCCAGCAGCTTGGGACAGAAGAACACAGATACGCAGTATTTT. Protein: CASSLGQKNTDTQYF. The genes are TRBV5-1 and TRBJ2-3; TRBD1 is a possible D gene (5 bases). With 0 bases removed from V and 2 bases from J, the gap between germline ends came to 10 bases. This CDR3 is 15 amino acids long. The V gene's germline CDR1 is SGHRS and CDR2 YFSETQ. The full variable domain, with the rest looked up from reference TRBV5-1 and TRBJ2-3, is KAGVTQTPRYLIKTRGQQVTLSCSPISGHRSVSWYQQTPGQGLQFLFEYFSETQRNKGNFPGRFSGRQFSNSRSEMNVSTLELGDSALYLCASSLGQKNTDTQYFGPGTRLTVL.

This chain links TRBV7-9 with TRBJ2-7; D is ambiguous. V shed 5 bases and J shed 6 bases, with 11 bases lying between them. Germline loops: CDR1 SEHNR, CDR2 FQNEAQ (reference sequence). CDR3 size: 12 residues. The CDR3 here is CASSPFQFEQYF. CDR3 sequence (DNA): TGTGCCAGCAGCCCATTCCAATTCGAGCAGTACTTC.

The V and J genes are TRBV5-1 and TRBJ2-4; 13 positions agree with TRBD2. Trimming cost V 5 bases and J 8 bases; bases outside gene matches: 4. CDR3 size: 14 residues. The germline gives CDR1 SGHRS, CDR2 YFSETQ. The CDR3 sequence is CASSTSGGADIQYF. The CDR3 DNA reads as TGCGCCAGCAGTACTAGCGGGGGGGCGGACATTCAGTACTTC.

The chain employs TRBV6-5 and TRBJ1-1, with TRBD1 as a possible D gene (5 bases). Between the trimmed V and J ends, which lost 6 bases and 1 base, there was a span of 12 bases. CDR1 is MNHEY and CDR2 is SVGAGI in the germline V gene. CDR3 size: 14 residues. The CDR3: CASSTTVENTEAFF. CDR3 nucleotides: TGTGCCAGCAGCACGACAGTAGAGAACACTGAAGCTTTCTTT.

J is TRBJ2-7 and V is TRBV11-3; unclear D gene. The CDR3 runs to 13 residues. V was clipped by 4 bases and J by 2 bases, with 9 bases between them. The V gene's germline CDR1 is SGHNT and CDR2 YENEEA. As DNA, the CDR3 is TGTGCCAGCAGCTGGAGAGATGCCTACGAGCAGTACTTC. It encodes CASSWRDAYEQYF.

The V and J genes are TRBV18 and TRBJ1-3, with D possibly matching TRBD1 (6 bases). Germline V gene sequence: CDR1 KGHSH, CDR2 LQKENI. This CDR3 spans 16 amino acids. V shed 6 bases and J shed 0 bases, with 15 bases lying between them. The CDR3 is CASSPYTGYSGNTIYF. As DNA, the CDR3 is TGTGCCAGCTCCCCCTATACAGGGTACTCTGGAAACACCATATATTTT.

This chain links TRBV2 with TRBJ1-2; TRBD1 is a possible D gene (5 bases). The CDR3 is 14 amino acids. Germline lookup yields CDR1 SNHLY and CDR2 FYNNEI. Trimming left V 10 bases short and J 2 bases short, with 17 bases between. The CDR3 reads CATPSGEMNYGYTF. CDR3 DNA sequence: TGTGCCACCCCCTCGGGGGAAATGAACTATGGCTACACCTTC.

The chain combines TRBV29-1 with TRBJ2-1; no firm D call. V shed 7 bases and J shed 0 bases, with 13 bases lying between them. There are 14 residues in the CDR3. Germline CDR1 SQVTM, CDR2 ANQGSEA. The CDR3 region has the DNA TGCAGCGCCGCCCGTTCGAGCTCCTACAATGAGCAGTTCTTC. This translates into CSAARSSSYNEQFF.